These 9 T cell receptor beta chains share one sample of origin, sequenced in a study of cytomegalovirus exposure and HLA in healthy donors. The PCR ran on 60 Vbeta and 13 Jbeta primers. Some clones are missing from TCRdb's copy, which holds only in-frame ones; the method was immunoSEQ multiplex PCR. The top ten hold 0.8% to 1.3% of the sample, which has 150,000 or so clones, 84% seen once. Sequenced material: PBMCs. These receptor sequences come from a man aged 25-45 years in good health and CMV-seronegative.

The CDR3 DNA is TGCGCCAGCAGCCCCCAGGGTGGGGGGATTCTCTCCACAGATACGCAGTATTTT. This translates into CASSPQGGGILSTDTQYF. The chain carries TRBV5-1 and TRBJ2-3; tentatively, D is TRBD2 (6 bases). This CDR3 region has 18 residues. CDR1 is SGHRS and CDR2 is YFSETQ in the germline V gene. V dropped 4 bases and J dropped 2 bases, with 23 bases sitting between them.

This clone has just a few counts. This chain joins TRBV4-1 and TRBJ1-1; perhaps TRBD1 as D (6 bases). This CDR3 region has 15 residues. Germline V gene data show CDR1 as MGHRA and CDR2 as YSYEKL. V lost 1 base and J 10 bases, leaving 19 bases between the germline ends. CDR3 amino acids: CASSQGGGKVGLAFF. CDR3 in DNA: TGCGCCAGCAGCCAAGGGGGGGGCAAGGTGGGGTTAGCTTTCTTT.

This clone came up a few times. The chain carries TRBV5-1 and TRBJ1-5, with D maybe TRBD1 (6 bases). The CDR3 is 15 residues long. Trimming left V 2 bases short and J 5 bases short, with 14 bases between. Germline-derived CDR1 and CDR2 are SGHRS and YFSETQ. The CDR3 DNA sequence: TGCGCCAGCAGCTTCTATGGGACACCCGATCAGCCCCAGCATTTT. Translation: CASSFYGTPDQPQHF.

This chain uses TRBV2 with TRBJ2-1; possibly TRBD2 for D (7 bases). This CDR3 spans 12 amino acids. In germline, CDR1 is SNHLY, CDR2 FYNNEI. The V gene lost 7 bases and the J gene lost 12 bases, with 16 bases spanning the gap. CDR3 amino acids: CASTMGGLGQFF. The DNA for the CDR3 is TGTGCCAGCACCATGGGGGGGCTCGGGCAGTTCTTC.

The chain couples TRBV5-1 to TRBJ2-2; the D gene is possibly TRBD2 (5 bases). The CDR3 sequence is 16 residues long. Per germline, CDR1 SGHRS and CDR2 YFSETQ. V lost 1 base, J lost 2 bases, and 12 bases lay in between. The chain's CDR3 is CASSLNFGVNTGELFF. The CDR3 DNA reads TGCGCCAGCAGCTTGAACTTCGGGGTTAACACCGGGGAGCTGTTTTTT.

This clone was observed a handful of times. V gene TRBV5-1 combines with J gene TRBJ1-4, with 8 positions matching TRBD1. The ends lost 3 bases at V and 4 bases at J; junction bases unmatched: 8. CDR3 size: 16 residues. From germline, CDR1 is SGHRS and CDR2 YFSETQ. CDR3 loop: CASSWTGSRNNEKLFF. The CDR3 DNA reads as TGCGCCAGCAGCTGGACAGGGAGTCGGAATAATGAAAAACTGTTTTTT. Full variable domain (remainder filled in from reference TRBV5-1 and TRBJ1-4): KAGVTQTPRYLIKTRGQQVTLSCSPISGHRSVSWYQQTPGQGLQFLFEYFSETQRNKGNFPGRFSGRQFSNSRSEMNVSTLELGDSALYLCASSWTGSRNNEKLFFGSGTQLSVL.

The chain couples TRBV18 to TRBJ1-2; 7 bases align to TRBD1. The junction had 7 bases not matched to a gene; V was cut back by 2 bases and J by 10 bases. This CDR3 spans 13 amino acids. Germline V CDR1 and CDR2: KGHSH, LQKENI. The CDR3 DNA reads as TGTGCCAGCTCACCAGGACAGGAGGGTGACTACACCTTC. Amino acid sequence: CASSPGQEGDYTF.

The V call is TRBV7-9, the J call TRBJ2-3; possibly TRBD1 for D (6 bases). This CDR3 region has 15 residues. The V gene's germline CDR1 is SEHNR and CDR2 FQNEAQ (reference sequence). Deletions cut 5 bases from V and 2 bases from J, with 14 bases between. This CDR3 is CASSRWGLYTDTQYF. DNA for the CDR3: TGTGCCAGCAGCAGATGGGGGCTTTACACAGATACGCAGTATTTT.

The chain links TRBV7-2 to TRBJ2-2, with no clear D. The CDR3 sequence is 16 residues long. Trimming removed 5 bases at V and 0 bases at J, with 13 bases between. The germline V gene has CDR1 SGHTA and CDR2 FQGNSA. As DNA, the CDR3 is TGTGCCAGCAGCCCCCGCGGAACTACGAACACCGGGGAGCTGTTTTTT. This translates into CASSPRGTTNTGELFF.